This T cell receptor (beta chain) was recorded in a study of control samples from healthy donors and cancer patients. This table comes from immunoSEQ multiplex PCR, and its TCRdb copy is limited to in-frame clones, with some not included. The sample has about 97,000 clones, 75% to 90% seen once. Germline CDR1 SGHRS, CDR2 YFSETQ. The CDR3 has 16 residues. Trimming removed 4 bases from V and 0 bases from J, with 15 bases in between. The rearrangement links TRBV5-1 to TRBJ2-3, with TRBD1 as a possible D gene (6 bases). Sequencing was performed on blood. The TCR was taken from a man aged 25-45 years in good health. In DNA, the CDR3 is TGCGCCAGCAGCGCCGGACAGCAAACTAGCACAGATACGCAGTATTTT. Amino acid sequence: CASSAGQQTSTDTQYF.